The rows below give T cell receptor beta chains drawn from one sample of a study of CD8 T cells in Susac syndrome. TCRdb used MiXCR to reprocess the immunoSEQ multiplex PCR reads, holding one entry per CDR3 protein. The sample lists 50,000 or so distinct CDR3 sequences, roughly 93% occurring once. The sample was CD8+ T cells from PBMCs. These receptor sequences come from a human donor in good health. Both conserved end residues are part of each CDR3. D genes are given only for firm matches.

CDR3 protein: CASSDGTSNQPQHF; J gene: TRBJ1-5; D gene: .; V gene: TRBV6-4
CDR3 protein: CSGSWGGGNTGELFF; J gene: TRBJ2-2; D gene: TRBD2; V gene: TRBV20-1
CDR3 protein: CASSFLAGETDTQYF; J gene: TRBJ2-3; D gene: TRBD2; V gene: TRBV5-1
CDR3 protein: CASSLGGFPYNEQFF; J gene: TRBJ2-1; D gene: .; V gene: TRBV27
CDR3 protein: CASSLGFGGGRYNEQFF; J gene: TRBJ2-1; D gene: .; V gene: TRBV11-2
CDR3 protein: CASSFVRSYEQYF; J gene: TRBJ2-7; D gene: .; V gene: TRBV28
CDR3 protein: CASSPHPLGDYEQYF; J gene: TRBJ2-7; D gene: .; V gene: TRBV4-1
CDR3 protein: CATSDHQGTEQYF; J gene: TRBJ2-7; D gene: .; V gene: TRBV24-1
CDR3 protein: CASSSSEAEGYEQYF; J gene: TRBJ2-7; D gene: .; V gene: TRBV13
CDR3 protein: CSVESGINNEQFF; J gene: TRBJ2-1; D gene: TRBD2; V gene: TRBV29-1
CDR3 protein: CASSRLHYEQYF; J gene: TRBJ2-7; D gene: .; V gene: TRBV12-3/TRBV12-4
CDR3 protein: CASSQRLAGDDEQFF; J gene: TRBJ2-1; D gene: TRBD2; V gene: TRBV27
CDR3 protein: CASSPFSGSPTGELFF; J gene: TRBJ2-2; D gene: TRBD2; V gene: TRBV6-1
CDR3 protein: CSVEDVAEINYGYTF; J gene: TRBJ1-2; D gene: .; V gene: TRBV29-1
CDR3 protein: CASSFGPGDTYGYTF; J gene: TRBJ1-2; D gene: .; V gene: TRBV27
CDR3 protein: CATSDPGTAQETQYF; J gene: TRBJ2-5; D gene: TRBD1; V gene: TRBV24-1
CDR3 protein: CATSRDLGQNTEAFF; J gene: TRBJ1-1; D gene: .; V gene: TRBV15
CDR3 protein: CASSHQGHGKNIQYF; J gene: TRBJ2-4; D gene: .; V gene: TRBV5-8
CDR3 protein: CASSTPVVGGNTIYF; J gene: TRBJ1-3; D gene: .; V gene: TRBV28
CDR3 protein: CASTPHGRADTGELFF; J gene: TRBJ2-2; D gene: TRBD2; V gene: TRBV2
CDR3 protein: CASSPIAELNTGELFF; J gene: TRBJ2-2; D gene: .; V gene: TRBV11-1
CDR3 protein: CASSYETQGALDEQFF; J gene: TRBJ2-1; D gene: TRBD1; V gene: TRBV6-5
CDR3 protein: CASSARTGREQYF; J gene: TRBJ2-7; D gene: TRBD1; V gene: TRBV25-1
CDR3 protein: CASRGTGREQFF; J gene: TRBJ2-1; D gene: .; V gene: TRBV9